This T cell receptor (beta chain) is from a study of OX40 agonist ivuxolimab in advanced cancers. Study-wide results and limits: Doses of 0.1 to 3.0 mg/kg were accompanied by clonal expansion of CD4+ and CD8+ blood T cells by week 6.

TCRdb's copy holds only in-frame clones and misses some; the assay was immunoSEQ multiplex PCR. The repertoire includes approximately 58,000 clones, 75% to 95% of them detected once, and less than 0.55% sits in the top ten. The CDR3 runs to 12 residues. Germline V CDR1 and CDR2: SNHLY, FYNNEI. The germline V and J ends were trimmed by 6 bases and 2 bases, with 8 bases remaining between them. A single count supports this clone. The antigen is unknown. Sample: CD4+ or CD8+ T cells sorted from blood, taken in a trial of the OX40 agonist ivuxolimab. This chain uses TRBV2 with TRBJ2-7, with D possibly being TRBD1 (5 bases). The TCR comes from an adult with an advanced solid tumor such as melanoma, head and neck, liver or kidney cancer. This CDR3 is CASRPTAYEQYF. CDR3 sequence (DNA): TGTGCCAGCAGACCGACAGCCTACGAGCAGTACTTC.